This T cell receptor beta chain was sequenced during a study of T cell changes during pregnancy in multiple sclerosis. Generated by immunoSEQ multiplex PCR, the TCRdb table keeps only in-frame clones and is missing some. The sample shows roughly 40,000 clones, less than 95% of them seen only once. The CDR3 has 16 amino acids. The V gene's germline CDR1 is LNHDA and CDR2 SQIVND (reference sequence). The ends were cut back, 4 bases at V and 3 bases at J, with 18 bases in the middle. The sequencing here drew on peripheral blood, taken in the third trimester of pregnancy. This clonotype was obtained from a female donor with multiple sclerosis, enrolled in a pregnancy study. The chain uses TRBV19 and TRBJ1-1; the D gene is possibly TRBD1 (6 bases). CDR3 coding DNA: TGTGCCAGTAGTACGGGGACAACCCGGACGTACACTGAAGCTTTCTTT. It encodes CASSTGTTRTYTEAFF.